This T cell receptor beta chain was observed in a study of blood T cell repertoires in COVID-19. Original data processing: Amplification of reference gene primers provided the estimated nucleated cell counts. Profiled with immunoSEQ multiplex PCR; TCRdb holds only in-frame clones, not every one. V and J calls and clone size are those listed in that table; D and trimming were worked out from the DNA. The table has around 480,000 clones, around 89% seen once. The CDR3 spans 16 residues. The V gene's germline CDR1 is SGHAT and CDR2 FQNNGV. Trimming took 1 base from V and 4 from J; bases not matched to a gene: 4.

The gene calls are TRBV11-2 and TRBJ2-2; 9 positions agree with TRBD2. The sequenced material came from peripheral blood. This clonotype was sampled from a woman aged 50 to 60 with COVID-19, enrolled during active disease. The CDR3: CASSLGLAGFTGELFF. The DNA of the CDR3 is TGTGCCAGCAGCTTAGGGCTAGCGGGGTTCACCGGGGAGCTGTTTTTT. The entire variable domain, with the rest obtained from reference TRBV11-2 and TRBJ2-2, is as follows: EAGVAQSPRYKIIEKRQSVAFWCNPISGHATLYWYQQILGQGPKLLIQFQNNGVVDDSQLPKDRFSAERLKGVDSTLKIQPAKLEDSAVYLCASSLGLAGFTGELFFGEGSRLTVL.